The 25 T cell receptor beta chains reported below all come from one sample, sequenced in a study of T cell responses to AZD1222 COVID-19 vaccine. The data were produced by immunoSEQ multiplex PCR, yet TCRdb's version contains in-frame clones alone and is incomplete. Among about 100,000 clones, around nine tenths were seen once, and the ten largest hold over 1.5%. Here the sequenced sample was peripheral blood, taken on day 0 of AZD1222 vaccination. The source of these receptors is an adult in good health.

The CDR3 coding sequence is TGTGCCAGTAGCGGGACTAGCGGTTACGAGCAGTACTTC. Translating it yields CASSGTSGYEQYF. The V call is TRBV19, the J call TRBJ2-7; TRBD2 aligns across 11 bases. V lost 6 bases, J lost 4 bases, and 2 bases stayed unmatched. From germline, CDR1 is LNHDA and CDR2 SQIVND (reference sequence). The CDR3 length is 13 residues.

The chain links TRBV29-1 to TRBJ2-1, with 11 bases that match TRBD1. Per germline, CDR1 SQVTM and CDR2 ANQGSEA. V gave up 7 bases and J gave up 7 bases; unmatched junction bases: 18. The CDR3 is 17 residues long. The CDR3 is CSAALQMDRGLLNEQFF. The CDR3 nucleotides are TGCAGCGCCGCTTTACAGATGGACAGGGGGCTTTTAAATGAGCAGTTCTTC.

This chain uses TRBV7-3 with TRBJ1-6; D not resolved. This CDR3 is built from 13 residues. Trimming pared 6 bases from V and 7 bases from J, leaving 10 bases between. From germline, CDR1 is SGHTA and CDR2 FQGTGA. The CDR3 spells CASRLGENSPLHF. CDR3 DNA sequence: TGTGCCAGCAGGCTTGGGGAAAATTCACCCCTCCACTTT.

The chain links TRBV5-4 to TRBJ2-1; 7 bases match TRBD2. Germline V gives CDR1 SGHNT, CDR2 YYREEE (reference sequence). V was clipped by 4 bases and J by 5 bases; unmatched bases: 6. CDR3 length: 14 residues. The CDR3 is CASSLHREDNEQFF. In nucleotides, the CDR3 is TGTGCCAGCAGCCTGCACCGGGAGGACAATGAGCAGTTCTTC.

V and J are TRBV7-9 and TRBJ1-4; D not resolved. The CDR3 covers 13 residues. Per the germline V gene, CDR1 is SEHNR and CDR2 is FQNEAQ (reference sequence). Trimming removed 5 bases from V and 8 bases from J, with 12 bases in between. CDR3 bases: TGTGCCAGCAGCCCCGGGCCCCGGGAAAAACTGTTTTTT. This encodes CASSPGPREKLFF.

This clone was seen a single time. The genes are TRBV27 and TRBJ1-5; 8 bases map to TRBD1. V lost 6 bases to trimming and J lost 5 bases; unmatched junction nucleotides: 15. Germline V CDR1 and CDR2: MNHEY, SMNVEV (reference sequence). There are 17 residues in the CDR3. The CDR3 DNA sequence: TGTGCCAGCAGGTCGCAGGGGGCCCCCATAGGAGATCAGCCCCAGCATTTT. Its translation is CASRSQGAPIGDQPQHF.

The rearrangement uses TRBV5-6 and TRBJ1-2; TRBD1 matches 8 bases. The CDR3 extends over 14 amino acids. V was pared by 7 bases and J by 0 bases, with 5 bases of the junction left unmatched. CDR1 SGHDT and CDR2 YYEEEE come from the germline V gene. This CDR3 reads CASRRQGPNYGYTF. In DNA form, the CDR3 reads TGTGCCAGCCGAAGACAGGGGCCTAACTATGGCTACACCTTC.

V gene TRBV10-1 combines with J gene TRBJ1-4, with D perhaps TRBD1 (5 bases). V dropped 3 bases and J dropped 8 bases, with 13 bases sitting between them. This CDR3 has 14 amino acids. CDR1 is WNHNN, CDR2 SYGVQD, per germline (reference sequence). The CDR3 nucleotides read TGCGCCAGCAGTGAAATGGGGACCGCGGAAAAACTGTTTTTT. Translated, it gives CASSEMGTAEKLFF.

The V call is TRBV28, the J call TRBJ2-1; D not resolved. V dropped 1 base and J dropped 5 bases, with 9 bases sitting between them. This CDR3 region has 14 residues. Germline lookup yields CDR1 MDHEN and CDR2 SYDVKM. CDR3 region: CASSLYPLDNEQFF. For the CDR3, the DNA is TGTGCCAGCAGTTTATACCCCCTAGACAATGAGCAGTTCTTC.

The genes are TRBV2 and TRBJ1-4, with 7 positions matching TRBD1. Germline V gene data show CDR1 as SNHLY and CDR2 as FYNNEI. The V and J ends lost 6 bases and 5 bases, in that order; junction bases with no gene match: 3. The CDR3 loop spans 13 amino acids. CDR3 loop: CASRTGLNEKLFF. The CDR3 nucleotides are TGTGCCAGCAGGACAGGGTTGAATGAAAAACTGTTTTTT.

The DNA for the CDR3 is TGTGCCAGCAGCTTTAATGAAGGCGGCAATCAGCCCCAGCATTTT. It yields the protein CASSFNEGGNQPQHF. V usage is TRBV7-9 and J usage is TRBJ1-5; D is unresolved. Germline-derived CDR1 and CDR2 are SEHNR and FQNEAQ (reference sequence). CDR3 length equals 15 residues. Trimming took off 3 bases at V and 2 bases at J, with 11 bases between the two ends.

The rearrangement joins TRBV28 to TRBJ2-2; 12 positions agree with TRBD2. The V and J ends lost 3 bases and 4 bases, in that order; junction bases with no gene match: 6. CDR3 length: 17 residues. Germline V gene sequence: CDR1 MDHEN, CDR2 SYDVKM. CDR3 nucleotide sequence: TGTGCCAGCAGTTTCGGGACTAGCGGGTTCACCACCGGGGAGCTGTTTTTT. Translated, it gives CASSFGTSGFTTGELFF.

V gene TRBV6-1 combines with J gene TRBJ1-5; D is perhaps TRBD1 (5 bases). Trimming removed 3 bases at V and 5 bases at J, with 8 bases between. Germline V gene lookup returns CDR1 MNHNS and CDR2 SASEGT. The CDR3 length is 13 residues. The CDR3 loop is CASSEQGYQPQHF. Written as DNA, the CDR3 is TGTGCCAGCAGTGAGCAGGGCTATCAGCCCCAGCATTTT.

This clone was detected once. In DNA form, the CDR3 reads TGTGCCAGCAGCTTAGCTCAATCTCACCAAGAGACCCAGTACTTC. It translates to CASSLAQSHQETQYF. The gene calls are TRBV11-2 and TRBJ2-5, with D unresolved. Trimming stripped 1 base from V and 0 bases from J, with 9 bases between. CDR1 is SGHAT and CDR2 is FQNNGV in the germline V gene. This CDR3 has 15 amino acids.

The chain links TRBV4-2 to TRBJ2-2; 9 bases are a match to TRBD2. The CDR3 covers 16 residues. The V gene end was trimmed by 0 bases and the J gene end by 9 bases; junction bases not matched to a gene: 8. Germline CDR1 and CDR2: LGHNA and YNFKEQ. The CDR3 sequence: CASSQDKREVFRELFF. In DNA form, the CDR3 reads TGTGCCAGCAGCCAAGATAAGCGGGAGGTGTTCAGGGAGCTGTTTTTT.

This chain uses TRBV6-5 with TRBJ1-2, with D perhaps matching TRBD1 (5 bases). The germline V gene encodes CDR1 MNHEY and CDR2 SVGAGI. V was pared by 0 bases and J by 6 bases, with 11 bases between. The CDR3 is 14 amino acids. The CDR3: CASSYSARDDGYTF. The CDR3 DNA reads as TGTGCCAGCAGTTACTCGGCCAGGGACGATGGCTACACCTTC.

This clone was seen once. The chain is built from TRBV10-3 and TRBJ1-1, with 7 bases lining up with TRBD1. With V trimmed by 3 bases and J by 0 bases, 7 bases remained unmatched. Germline V CDR1 and CDR2: ENHRY, SYGVKD. The CDR3 covers 16 residues. The CDR3 region is CAISDYRGPMNTEAFF. DNA of the CDR3: TGTGCCATCAGTGATTACAGGGGTCCCATGAACACTGAAGCTTTCTTT.

This chain links TRBV14 with TRBJ1-4; TRBD1 matches at 9 bases. The CDR3 is 15 amino acids. Germline V gives CDR1 SGHDN, CDR2 FVKESK. The J segment lost 8 bases and the V segment lost 0 bases, leaving 4 bases of the junction unmatched. CDR3 sequence reads: CASSQDGTGKEKLFF. The CDR3 nucleotides are TGTGCCAGCAGCCAAGATGGGACAGGGAAGGAAAAACTGTTTTTT.

This clone turned up a few times. The V gene is TRBV7-3, the J gene TRBJ2-1; 12 bases are shared with TRBD2. The CDR3 covers 15 residues. CDR1 SGHTA and CDR2 FQGTGA come from the germline V gene. V lost 5 bases and J lost 7; bases outside the gene matches: 6. The CDR3 bases are TGTGCCAGCAGCCCGCTTCTAGCGGGGGGGAATGAGCAGTTCTTC. Translated: CASSPLLAGGNEQFF.

This clone has a single count. The chain recombines TRBV4-1 with TRBJ2-3, with D unresolved. With 0 bases removed from V and 0 bases from J, the gap between germline ends came to 7 bases. Germline V gene data show CDR1 as MGHRA and CDR2 as YSYEKL. The CDR3 loop spans 15 amino acids. The CDR3 is CASSQDPGSTDTQYF. The CDR3, as DNA: TGCGCCAGCAGCCAAGATCCGGGTAGCACAGATACGCAGTATTTT.

The chain has TRBV3-1 (or the pseudogene TRBV3-2) and TRBJ2-5, with 9 bases identical to TRBD2. Germline CDR1 reads LGHDT; CDR2 reads YNNKEL (reference sequence). After removal of 4 bases from V and 5 bases from J, the junction contained 5 bases not matched to a gene. The CDR3 length is 14 residues. The CDR3 nucleotides read TGTGCCAGCAGCCCGGCGGGAGGGCCGGAGACCCAGTACTTC. Its translation is CASSPAGGPETQYF.

The chain is built from TRBV6-1 and TRBJ2-3; D may be TRBD1 or TRBD2 (6 bases each). The germline gives CDR1 MNHNS, CDR2 SASEGT. This CDR3 is built from 16 residues. V lost 4 bases to trimming and J lost 0 bases, with 14 bases between them. CDR3 residues: CASSALGGLSTDTQYF. DNA of the CDR3: TGTGCCAGCAGTGCGCTGGGGGGCCTAAGCACAGATACGCAGTATTTT.

The table lists this clone with a count of one. The chain combines TRBV5-1 with TRBJ1-1; D ambiguous. Germline lookup yields CDR1 SGHRS and CDR2 YFSETQ. CDR3 length equals 14 residues. V lost 1 base to trimming and J lost 2 bases, with 9 bases between them. This chain's CDR3 is CASSLSRENTEAFF. The CDR3 nucleotides are TGCGCCAGCAGCTTGTCACGGGAAAACACTGAAGCTTTCTTT.

With respect to this clone: The same CDR3 arises from other DNA sequences in this sample as well. The V call is TRBV9, the J call TRBJ2-1; 10 bases are a match to TRBD2. V was clipped by 1 base and J by 8 bases; unmatched bases: 6. CDR1 and CDR2 from the germline V gene are SGDLS and YYNGEE. The CDR3 runs 15 residues. This chain's CDR3 is CASSVSGRGGDEQFF. CDR3 nucleotides: TGTGCCAGCAGCGTAAGCGGGAGGGGCGGGGATGAGCAGTTCTTC.

The genes are TRBV7-2 and TRBJ2-2, with D maybe TRBD1 (5 bases). Germline V gene lookup returns CDR1 SGHTA and CDR2 FQGNSA. The CDR3 has 15 residues. V was pared by 2 bases and J by 5 bases, with 12 bases between. This CDR3 reads CASSLLGVGTGELFF. The CDR3 nucleotides are TGTGCCAGCAGCTTATTAGGGGTTGGAACCGGGGAGCTGTTTTTT. The whole variable domain, filled in from reference TRBV7-2 and TRBJ2-2, reads GAGVSQSPSNKVTEKGKDVELRCDPISGHTALYWYRQSLGQGLEFLIYFQGNSAPDKSGLPSDRFSAERTGGSVSTLTIQRTQQEDSAVYLCASSLLGVGTGELFFGEGSRLTVL.